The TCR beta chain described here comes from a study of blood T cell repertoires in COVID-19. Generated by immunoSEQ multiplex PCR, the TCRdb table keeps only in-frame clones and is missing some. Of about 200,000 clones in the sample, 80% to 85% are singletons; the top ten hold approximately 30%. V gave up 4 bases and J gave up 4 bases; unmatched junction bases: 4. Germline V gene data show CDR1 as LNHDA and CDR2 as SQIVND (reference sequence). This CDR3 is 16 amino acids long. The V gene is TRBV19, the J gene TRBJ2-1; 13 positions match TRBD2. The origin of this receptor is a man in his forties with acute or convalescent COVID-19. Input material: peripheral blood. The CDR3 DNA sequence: TGTGCCAGTAGTACACTAGCGGGAGGGGGTTACAATGAGCAGTTCTTC. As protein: CASSTLAGGGYNEQFF.